This T cell receptor beta chain emerged from a study of shared clonotypes between healthy human individuals. V lost 10 bases and J lost 7, with 22 bases in between. The germline CDR1 and CDR2 sequences are MNHEY and SVGAGI. The CDR3 is made up of 14 amino acids. Repertoires were generated with immunoSEQ multiplex PCR, while TCRdb's copy carries only in-frame clones and drops some. The data show around 1.4 million clones, with 97% to 99% seen just once and 0.36% held by the top ten. The chain carries TRBV6-5 and TRBJ2-5, with D perhaps matching TRBD1 or TRBD2 (6 bases each). This TCR came from a man aged 30-40 years in good health. Sequencing was done on a sample of naive CD4+ T cells sorted from blood. Subset meaning: CD45RA+ positively selected. CDR3 protein: CATFRWERGVTQYF. The CDR3 bases are TGTGCCACCTTTCGGTGGGAGAGGGGGGTGACCCAGTACTTC.